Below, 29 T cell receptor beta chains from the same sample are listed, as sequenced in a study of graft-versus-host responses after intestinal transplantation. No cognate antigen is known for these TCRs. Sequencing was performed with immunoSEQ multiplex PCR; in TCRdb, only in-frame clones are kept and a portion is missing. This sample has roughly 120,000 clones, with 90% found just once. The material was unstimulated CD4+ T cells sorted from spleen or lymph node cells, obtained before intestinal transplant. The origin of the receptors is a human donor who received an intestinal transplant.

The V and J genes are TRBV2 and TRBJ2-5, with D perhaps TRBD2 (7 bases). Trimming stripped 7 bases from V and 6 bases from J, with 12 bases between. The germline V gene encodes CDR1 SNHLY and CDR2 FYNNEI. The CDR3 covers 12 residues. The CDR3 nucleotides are TGTGCCAGCACCAGCGGGACACAGACCCAGTACTTC. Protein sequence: CASTSGTQTQYF.

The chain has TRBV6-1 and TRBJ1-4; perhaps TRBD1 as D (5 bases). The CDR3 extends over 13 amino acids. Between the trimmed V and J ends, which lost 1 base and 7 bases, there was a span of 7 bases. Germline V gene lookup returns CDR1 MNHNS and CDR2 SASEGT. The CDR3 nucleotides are TGTGCCAGCAGTGAAGATAGGGGTGAAAAACTGTTTTTT. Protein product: CASSEDRGEKLFF.

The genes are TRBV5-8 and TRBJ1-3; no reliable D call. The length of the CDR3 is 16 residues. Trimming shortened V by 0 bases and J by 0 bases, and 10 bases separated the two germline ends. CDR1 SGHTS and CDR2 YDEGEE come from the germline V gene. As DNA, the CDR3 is TGTGCCAGCAGCTTGGCACAGATTTCCTCTGGAAACACCATATATTTT. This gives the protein CASSLAQISSGNTIYF.

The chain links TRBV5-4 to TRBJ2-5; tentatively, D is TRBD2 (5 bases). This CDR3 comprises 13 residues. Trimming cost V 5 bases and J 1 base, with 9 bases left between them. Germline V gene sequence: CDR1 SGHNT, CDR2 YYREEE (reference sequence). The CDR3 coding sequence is TGTGCCAGCAGGATTCGGGGCCAAGAGACCCAGTACTTC. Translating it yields CASRIRGQETQYF.

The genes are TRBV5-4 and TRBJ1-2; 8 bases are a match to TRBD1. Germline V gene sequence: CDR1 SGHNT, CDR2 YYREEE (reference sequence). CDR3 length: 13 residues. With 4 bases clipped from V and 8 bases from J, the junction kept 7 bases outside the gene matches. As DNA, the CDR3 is TGTGCCAGCAGCCTGAGGACAGGGAAGGGCTACACCTTC. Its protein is CASSLRTGKGYTF.

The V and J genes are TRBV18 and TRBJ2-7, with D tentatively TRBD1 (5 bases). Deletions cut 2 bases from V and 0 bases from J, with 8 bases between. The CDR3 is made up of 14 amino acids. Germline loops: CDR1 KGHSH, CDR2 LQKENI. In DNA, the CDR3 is TGTGCCAGCTCACCAGGGGCGATCTCCTACGAGCAGTACTTC. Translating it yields CASSPGAISYEQYF.

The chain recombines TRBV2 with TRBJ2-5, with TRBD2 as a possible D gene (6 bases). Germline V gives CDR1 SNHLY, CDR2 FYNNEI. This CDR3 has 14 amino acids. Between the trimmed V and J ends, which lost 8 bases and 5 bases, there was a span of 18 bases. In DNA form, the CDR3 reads TGTGCCAGCCTGAGTGAGGTCAGCGGGGAGACCCAGTACTTC. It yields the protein CASLSEVSGETQYF.

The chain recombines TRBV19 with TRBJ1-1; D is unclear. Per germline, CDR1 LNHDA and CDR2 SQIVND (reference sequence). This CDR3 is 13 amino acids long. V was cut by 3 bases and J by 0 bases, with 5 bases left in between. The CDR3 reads CASSMEVNTEAFF. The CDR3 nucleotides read TGTGCCAGTAGTATGGAGGTGAACACTGAAGCTTTCTTT.

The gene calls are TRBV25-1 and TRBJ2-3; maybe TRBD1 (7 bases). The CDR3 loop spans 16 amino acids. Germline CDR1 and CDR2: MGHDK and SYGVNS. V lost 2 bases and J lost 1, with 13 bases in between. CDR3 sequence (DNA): TGTGCCAGCAGTGAAATCAGGGGGGACCGCACAGATACGCAGTATTTT. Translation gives CASSEIRGDRTDTQYF. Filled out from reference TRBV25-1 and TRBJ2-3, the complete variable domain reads EADIYQTPRYLVIGTGKKITLECSQTMGHDKMYWYQQDPGMELHLIHYSYGVNSTEKGDLSSESTVSRIRTEHFPLTLESARPSHTSQYLCASSEIRGDRTDTQYFGPGTRLTVL.

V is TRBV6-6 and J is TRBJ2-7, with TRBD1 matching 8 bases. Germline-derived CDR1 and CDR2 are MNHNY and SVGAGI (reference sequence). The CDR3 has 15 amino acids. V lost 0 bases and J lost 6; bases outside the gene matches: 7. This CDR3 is CASSYSLLTGGEQYF. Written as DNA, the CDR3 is TGTGCCAGCAGTTACTCCCTCCTAACAGGGGGCGAGCAGTACTTC.

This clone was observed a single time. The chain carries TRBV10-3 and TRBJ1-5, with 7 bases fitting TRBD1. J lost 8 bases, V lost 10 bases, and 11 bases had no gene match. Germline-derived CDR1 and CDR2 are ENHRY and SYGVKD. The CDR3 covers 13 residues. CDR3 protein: CATSSTGAEPQHF. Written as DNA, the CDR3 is TGTGCCACCAGCTCAACAGGGGCAGAGCCCCAGCATTTT.

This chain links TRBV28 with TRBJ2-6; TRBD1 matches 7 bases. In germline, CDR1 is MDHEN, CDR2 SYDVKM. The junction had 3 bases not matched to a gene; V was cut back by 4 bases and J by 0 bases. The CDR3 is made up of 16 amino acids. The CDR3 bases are TGTGCCAGCAGTTGGGGACAGTTCTCTGGGGCCAACGTCCTGACTTTC. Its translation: CASSWGQFSGANVLTF.

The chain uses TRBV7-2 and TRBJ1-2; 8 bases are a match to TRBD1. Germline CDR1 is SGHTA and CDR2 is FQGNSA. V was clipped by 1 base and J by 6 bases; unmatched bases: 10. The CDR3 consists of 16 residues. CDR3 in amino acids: CASSLGSGGGLNGYTF. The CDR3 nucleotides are TGTGCCAGCAGCTTAGGGTCAGGGGGCGGATTGAATGGCTACACCTTC.

The CDR3 reads CAISGWTATEAFF. The CDR3 DNA sequence: TGTGCCATCAGTGGGTGGACAGCCACTGAAGCTTTCTTT. V and J are TRBV10-3 and TRBJ1-1; D is possibly TRBD1 (6 bases). Germline loops: CDR1 ENHRY, CDR2 SYGVKD. The CDR3 has 13 amino acids. V lost 4 bases and J lost 4, with 10 bases in between.

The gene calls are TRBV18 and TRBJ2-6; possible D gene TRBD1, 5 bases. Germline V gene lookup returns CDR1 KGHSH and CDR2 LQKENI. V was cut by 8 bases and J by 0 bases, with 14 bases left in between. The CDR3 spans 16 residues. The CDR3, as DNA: TGTGCCAGCGCCAATTCAGGGTACTCTGGGGCCAACGTCCTGACTTTC. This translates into CASANSGYSGANVLTF.

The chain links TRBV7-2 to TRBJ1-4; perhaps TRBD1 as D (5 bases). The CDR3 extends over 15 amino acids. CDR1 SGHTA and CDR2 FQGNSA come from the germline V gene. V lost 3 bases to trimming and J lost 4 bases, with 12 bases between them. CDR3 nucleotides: TGTGCCAGCAGCTTCGATTCGGGGGTTAATGAAAAACTGTTTTTT. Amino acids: CASSFDSGVNEKLFF. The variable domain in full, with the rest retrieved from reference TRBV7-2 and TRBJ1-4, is GAGVSQSPSNKVTEKGKDVELRCDPISGHTALYWYRQSLGQGLEFLIYFQGNSAPDKSGLPSDRFSAERTGGSVSTLTIQRTQQEDSAVYLCASSFDSGVNEKLFFGSGTQLSVL.

CDR3 DNA sequence: TGTGCCAGCAGTTTATCGGCCAGGGGTTTGGGGGAGCAGTACTTC. It specifies CASSLSARGLGEQYF. V usage is TRBV28 and J usage is TRBJ2-7, with D perhaps TRBD1 (6 bases). Trimming took 1 base from V and 7 from J, leaving 17 bases between them. In germline, CDR1 is MDHEN, CDR2 SYDVKM. CDR3 length: 15 residues.

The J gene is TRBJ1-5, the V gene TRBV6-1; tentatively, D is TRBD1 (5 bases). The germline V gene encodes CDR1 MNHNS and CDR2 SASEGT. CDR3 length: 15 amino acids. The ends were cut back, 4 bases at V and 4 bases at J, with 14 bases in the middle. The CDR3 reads CASSAGGERNQPQHF. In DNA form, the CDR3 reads TGTGCCAGCAGTGCGGGGGGGGAGAGGAATCAGCCCCAGCATTTT.

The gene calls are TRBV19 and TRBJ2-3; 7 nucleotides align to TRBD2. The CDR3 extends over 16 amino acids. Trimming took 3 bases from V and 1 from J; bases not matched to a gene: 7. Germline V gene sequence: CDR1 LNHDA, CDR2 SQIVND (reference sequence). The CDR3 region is CASSIGGTTRTDTQYF. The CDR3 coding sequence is TGTGCCAGTAGTATTGGGGGGACTACCCGCACAGATACGCAGTATTTT. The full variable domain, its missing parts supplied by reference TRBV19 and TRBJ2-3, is DGGITQSPKYLFRKEGQNVTLSCEQNLNHDAMYWYRQDPGQGLRLIYYSQIVNDFQKGDIAEGYSVSREKKESFPLTVTSAQKNPTAFYLCASSIGGTTRTDTQYFGPGTRLTVL.

DNA for the CDR3: TGTGCCAGCAGCTTAGGCGGGCCCATGAACACCGGGGAGCTGTTTTTT. Residues: CASSLGGPMNTGELFF. V and J are TRBV7-6 and TRBJ2-2; tentatively, D is TRBD2 (5 bases). The CDR3 loop spans 16 amino acids. Germline V CDR1 and CDR2: SGHVS, FNYEAQ. Trimming left V 1 base short and J 1 base short, with 10 bases between.

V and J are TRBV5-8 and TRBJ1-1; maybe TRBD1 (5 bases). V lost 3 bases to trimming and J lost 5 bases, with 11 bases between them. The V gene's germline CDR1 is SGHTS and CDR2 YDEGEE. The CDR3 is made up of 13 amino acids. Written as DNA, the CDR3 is TGTGCCAGCAGCTCGGGACTAAAGACTGAAGCTTTCTTT. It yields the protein CASSSGLKTEAFF.

CDR3 residues: CASSLARTAQGWEQYF. The CDR3 bases are TGTGCCAGCAGCTTGGCTAGGACAGCCCAGGGGTGGGAGCAGTACTTC. This chain links TRBV5-5 with TRBJ2-5; weak D call: TRBD1 (6 bases). The CDR3 has 16 residues. V was clipped by 0 bases and J by 11 bases, with 23 bases between them. Germline V gene data show CDR1 as SGHKS and CDR2 as YYEKEE (reference sequence).

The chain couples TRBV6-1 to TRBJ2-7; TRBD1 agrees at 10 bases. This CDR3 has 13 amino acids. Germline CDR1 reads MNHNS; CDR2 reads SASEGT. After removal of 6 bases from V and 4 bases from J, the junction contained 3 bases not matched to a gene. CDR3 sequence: CASSDRGLYEQYF. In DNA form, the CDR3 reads TGTGCCAGCAGCGACAGGGGGCTTTACGAGCAGTACTTC.

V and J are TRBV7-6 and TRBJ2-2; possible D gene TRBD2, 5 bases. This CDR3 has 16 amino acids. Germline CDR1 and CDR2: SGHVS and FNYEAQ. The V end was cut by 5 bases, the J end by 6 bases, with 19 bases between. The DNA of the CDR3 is TGTGCCAGCAGCCAAGTTACCGGGGATAGGGCCGGGGAGCTGTTTTTT. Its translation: CASSQVTGDRAGELFF.

CDR3: CASRSQETQYF. The CDR3 DNA is TGCGCCAGCAGATCTCAAGAGACCCAGTACTTC. V and J are TRBV5-1 and TRBJ2-5; D remains ambiguous. Between the trimmed V and J ends, which lost 5 bases and 2 bases, there was a span of 4 bases. Germline V lookup: CDR1 SGHRS, CDR2 YFSETQ. This CDR3 comprises 11 residues.

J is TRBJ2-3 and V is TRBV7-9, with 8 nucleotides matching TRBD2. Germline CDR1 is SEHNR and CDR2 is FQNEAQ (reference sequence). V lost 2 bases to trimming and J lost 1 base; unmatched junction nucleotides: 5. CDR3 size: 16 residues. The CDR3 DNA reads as TGTGCCAGCAGCTTACTCGGTAGCGGGGGCACAGATACGCAGTATTTT. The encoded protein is CASSLLGSGGTDTQYF.

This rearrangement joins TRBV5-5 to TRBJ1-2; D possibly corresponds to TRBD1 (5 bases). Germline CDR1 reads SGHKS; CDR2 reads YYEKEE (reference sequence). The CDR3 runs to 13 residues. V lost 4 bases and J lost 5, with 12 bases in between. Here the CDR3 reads CASSVDKKYGYTF. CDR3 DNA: TGTGCCAGCAGCGTGGACAAAAAATATGGCTACACCTTC.

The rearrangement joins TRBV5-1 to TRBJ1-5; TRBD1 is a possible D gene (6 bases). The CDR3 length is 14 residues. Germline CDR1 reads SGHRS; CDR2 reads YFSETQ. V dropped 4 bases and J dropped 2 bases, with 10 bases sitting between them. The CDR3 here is CASSPGGGNQPQHF. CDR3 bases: TGCGCCAGCAGCCCTGGGGGCGGCAATCAGCCCCAGCATTTT.

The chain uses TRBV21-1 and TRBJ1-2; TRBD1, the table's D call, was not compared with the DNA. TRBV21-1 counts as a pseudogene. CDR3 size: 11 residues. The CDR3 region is CARQGNYGYTF. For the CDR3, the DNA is TGTGCCAGACAGGGGAACTATGGCTACACCTTC.